The 26 T cell receptor beta chains reported below all come from one sample, sequenced in a study of identical twins. From the 5' RACE reads, TCRdb called clonotypes with MiXCR, one entry per CDR3 protein. The top ten hold 2.5% to 3% of the sample, which has a few hundred thousand distinct CDR3 sequences, just under 10% seen once. The data were also submitted as part of a second study, on yellow fever vaccine responses in identical twins.

Source material: PBMCs. These receptors originate from a woman aged 18 to 35 in good health.

This clonotype was seen only a few times. This rearrangement joins TRBV9 to TRBJ2-1; the match to TRBD2 covers 13 bases. CDR1 is SGDLS and CDR2 is YYNGEE in the germline V gene. J gave up 4 bases and V 0 bases, and 4 bases lay outside the gene matches. CDR3 length: 17 residues. Written as DNA, the CDR3 is TGTGCCAGCAGCGTAGAACTAGCGGGAGGGATATACAATGAGCAGTTCTTC. It encodes CASSVELAGGIYNEQFF.

This clonotype was detected only a few times. This chain connects TRBV7-2 to TRBJ2-5; D assignment may be TRBD1 or TRBD2 (5 bases each). Germline CDR1 is SGHTA and CDR2 is FQGNSA. The CDR3 spans 16 residues. Trimming left V 5 bases short and J 6 bases short, with 22 bases between. The chain's CDR3 is CASSRITGLARKTQYF. The CDR3 DNA is TGTGCCAGCAGCCGCATTACAGGCCTAGCACGAAAGACCCAGTACTTC. The variable domain in full, completed from reference TRBV7-2 and TRBJ2-5, reads GAGVSQSPSNKVTEKGKDVELRCDPISGHTALYWYRQSLGQGLEFLIYFQGNSAPDKSGLPSDRFSAERTGGSVSTLTIQRTQQEDSAVYLCASSRITGLARKTQYFGPGTRLLVL.

This clonotype has more than one count but fewer than ten. The J gene is TRBJ2-1, the V gene TRBV20-1; a possible D gene is TRBD2 (6 bases). The germline V and J ends were trimmed by 3 bases and 12 bases, with 24 bases remaining between them. The CDR3 runs 15 residues. Germline CDR1 reads DFQATT; CDR2 reads SNEGSKA (reference sequence). The CDR3: CSARPPRDSRRVQFF. The CDR3 region has the DNA TGCAGTGCTAGGCCTCCCCGGGACTCCAGGAGGGTGCAGTTCTTC.

In its sample, this clonotype was seen many times. The chain links TRBV12-3 or TRBV12-4 to TRBJ2-1; perhaps TRBD2 as D (5 bases). The ends were cut back, 8 bases at V and 3 bases at J, with 8 bases in the middle. The CDR3 length is 12 residues. The CDR3 sequence: CASPGNYNEQFF. The CDR3 region has the DNA TGTGCCAGCCCGGGGAACTACAATGAGCAGTTCTTC.

The count of this clonotype is one. Since a much larger clone is just one base distant, this may be a read error. The V gene is TRBV7-9, the J gene TRBJ2-1, with TRBD2 matching over 7 bases. CDR3 length: 16 residues. V shed 0 bases and J 2 bases; nucleotides not matched to a gene: 4. Germline V gives CDR1 SEHNR, CDR2 FQNEAQ (reference sequence). The CDR3, as DNA: TGTGCCAGCAGCTTAGCACCGGGACTAACCTACAATGAGCAGTTCTTC. Protein: CASSLAPGLTYNEQFF.

This clonotype appeared many times. The gene calls are TRBV4-2 and TRBJ2-1; D might be TRBD1 (5 bases). The V end was cut by 0 bases, the J end by 8 bases, with 5 bases between. CDR3 length equals 12 residues. CDR1 LGHNA and CDR2 YNFKEQ come from the germline V gene. CDR3 DNA: TGTGCCAGCAGCCAAGAAGGGGATGAGCAGTTCTTC. It translates to CASSQEGDEQFF.

CDR3 residues: CASNSLVAGGPSARYEQYF. The CDR3 bases are TGTGCCAGCAACTCCTTAGTGGCGGGAGGGCCGAGTGCTCGCTACGAGCAGTACTTC. The chain combines TRBV11-1 with TRBJ2-7; 9 positions match TRBD2. The CDR3 length is 19 residues. CDR1 SGHAT and CDR2 FQDESV come from the germline V gene (reference sequence). Losses at the gene ends were 7 bases for V and 3 bases for J; bases not matched to a gene: 22.

V is TRBV7-9 and J is TRBJ2-1; 11 positions agree with TRBD2. V lost 5 bases, J lost 2 bases, and 8 bases stayed unmatched. CDR1 and CDR2 (germline): SEHNR, FQNEAQ (reference sequence). This CDR3 contains 17 residues. Here the CDR3 DNA reads TGTGCCAGCAGCCCCATGACTAGCGGGATAACCTACAATGAGCAGTTCTTC. It yields the protein CASSPMTSGITYNEQFF.

This clonotype was counted a few times. This chain uses TRBV7-9 with TRBJ1-1, with 7 positions matching TRBD1. Germline loops: CDR1 SEHNR, CDR2 FQNEAQ (reference sequence). V was pared by 4 bases and J by 2 bases, with 10 bases of the junction left unmatched. The CDR3 has 16 amino acids. The CDR3 sequence is CASSSLQGQLNTEAFF. The CDR3 bases are TGTGCCAGCAGCTCACTACAGGGACAGCTTAACACTGAAGCTTTCTTT.

The rearrangement uses TRBV11-2 and TRBJ2-3, with D hard to call. Trimming stripped 5 bases from V and 0 bases from J, with 15 bases between. CDR3 length: 16 residues. Germline CDR1 reads SGHAT; CDR2 reads FQNNGV. The CDR3: CASSQRLGISTDTQYF. Here the CDR3 DNA reads TGTGCCAGCAGCCAAAGACTGGGGATTAGCACAGATACGCAGTATTTT. The whole variable domain, filled in from reference TRBV11-2 and TRBJ2-3, reads EAGVAQSPRYKIIEKRQSVAFWCNPISGHATLYWYQQILGQGPKLLIQFQNNGVVDDSQLPKDRFSAERLKGVDSTLKIQPAKLEDSAVYLCASSQRLGISTDTQYFGPGTRLTVL.

There are a few counts of this clonotype. The V gene is TRBV5-1, the J gene TRBJ2-2; D remains ambiguous. The germline V gene encodes CDR1 SGHRS and CDR2 YFSETQ. The CDR3 contains 15 residues. V gave up 0 bases and J gave up 2 bases, with 8 bases separating them. Here the CDR3 reads CASSLAQTNTGELFF. The CDR3 DNA reads as TGCGCCAGCAGCTTGGCTCAGACTAACACCGGGGAGCTGTTTTTT.

V usage is TRBV19 and J usage is TRBJ2-1; 11 bases agree with TRBD1. The CDR3 is 16 residues long. J lost 9 bases, V lost 6 bases, and 13 bases had no gene match. The germline V gene encodes CDR1 LNHDA and CDR2 SQIVND (reference sequence). The CDR3 reads CASSHRGQGAKSEQFF. The CDR3 nucleotides read TGTGCCAGTAGCCACCGAGGACAGGGGGCGAAAAGTGAGCAGTTCTTC.

This clonotype is a singleton in its sample. The V gene is TRBV5-1, the J gene TRBJ2-7, with D hard to call. CDR1 is SGHRS, CDR2 YFSETQ, per germline. Trimming stripped 0 bases from V and 0 bases from J, with 16 bases between. CDR3 length: 17 residues. CDR3 coding DNA: TGCGCCAGCAGCTTGGTCACGGGCAGCCCGACCTCCTACGAGCAGTACTTC. Its protein product is CASSLVTGSPTSYEQYF. The full variable domain, its missing parts supplied by reference TRBV5-1 and TRBJ2-7, is KAGVTQTPRYLIKTRGQQVTLSCSPISGHRSVSWYQQTPGQGLQFLFEYFSETQRNKGNFPGRFSGRQFSNSRSEMNVSTLELGDSALYLCASSLVTGSPTSYEQYFGPGTRLTVT.

The sample holds a few counts of this clonotype. The chain links TRBV3-1 to TRBJ2-7, with D unclear. Trimming shortened V by 1 base and J by 6 bases, and 7 bases separated the two germline ends. The CDR3 sequence is 12 residues long. In germline, CDR1 is LGHDT, CDR2 YNNKEL (reference sequence). In DNA, the CDR3 is TGTGCCAGCAGCCAAGGATACATCGAGCAGTACTTC. As protein: CASSQGYIEQYF.

This clonotype was seen ten or more times. This sequence joins TRBV20-1 and TRBJ2-3, with D tentatively TRBD1 (6 bases). Trimming took 5 bases from V and 4 from J, leaving 16 bases between them. CDR3 length equals 14 residues. The germline CDR1 and CDR2 sequences are DFQATT and SNEGSKA (reference sequence). The CDR3 protein is CSAGPGDGADTQYF. The CDR3 bases are TGCAGTGCTGGGCCAGGGGATGGGGCAGATACGCAGTATTTT.

This clonotype was seen only a few times. The chain has TRBV2 and TRBJ2-7; D unresolved. This CDR3 spans 13 amino acids. Germline CDR1 reads SNHLY; CDR2 reads FYNNEI. Trimming took off 1 base at V and 3 bases at J, with 7 bases between the two ends. The CDR3 loop reads CASSEEFSYEQYF. In nucleotides, the CDR3 is TGTGCCAGCAGTGAAGAGTTTAGCTACGAGCAGTACTTC. The full variable domain, completed using reference TRBV2 and TRBJ2-7, is EPEVTQTPSHQVTQMGQEVILRCVPISNHLYFYWYRQILGQKVEFLVSFYNNEISEKSEIFDDQFSVERPDGSNFTLKIRSTKLEDSAMYFCASSEEFSYEQYFGPGTRLTVT.

This clonotype was counted at least ten times. The chain uses TRBV5-1 and TRBJ2-7, with 10 bases lining up with TRBD2. This CDR3 contains 15 residues. Germline-derived CDR1 and CDR2 are SGHRS and YFSETQ. Trimming cost V 0 bases and J 2 bases; bases outside gene matches: 2. This chain's CDR3 is CASSLDTSGAYEQYF. The DNA of the CDR3 is TGCGCCAGCAGCTTGGATACTAGCGGGGCCTACGAGCAGTACTTC.

In this sample, this clonotype turned up many times. V is TRBV11-2 and J is TRBJ2-2; D is unresolved. Germline CDR1 reads SGHAT; CDR2 reads FQNNGV. CDR3 length equals 15 residues. V shed 4 bases and J shed 1 base, with 10 bases lying between them. The CDR3 loop is CASSSDSGNTGELFF. The CDR3 DNA sequence: TGTGCCAGCAGCTCAGACTCGGGGAACACCGGGGAGCTGTTTTTT. Supplemented by reference TRBV11-2 and TRBJ2-2, the full variable domain reads EAGVAQSPRYKIIEKRQSVAFWCNPISGHATLYWYQQILGQGPKLLIQFQNNGVVDDSQLPKDRFSAERLKGVDSTLKIQPAKLEDSAVYLCASSSDSGNTGELFFGEGSRLTVL.

This clonotype was observed a handful of times. This chain uses TRBV27 with TRBJ2-7, with 8 bases aligning to TRBD1. Germline V gene data show CDR1 as MNHEY and CDR2 as SMNVEV (reference sequence). Trimming removed 6 bases from V and 2 bases from J; junction bases left unmatched: 12. The CDR3 contains 16 residues. CDR3 loop: CASSPSDRGPTYEQYF. The CDR3 DNA follows: TGTGCCAGCAGCCCCTCAGACAGGGGACCGACCTACGAGCAGTACTTC.

This clonotype was counted at least ten times. The V call is TRBV5-1, the J call TRBJ2-2; weak D call: TRBD1 (6 bases). The germline CDR1 and CDR2 sequences are SGHRS and YFSETQ. The CDR3 has 15 residues. The V end was cut by 0 bases, the J end by 2 bases, with 8 bases between. CDR3: CASSLADRNTGELFF. In DNA form, the CDR3 reads TGCGCCAGCAGCTTGGCGGACAGAAACACCGGGGAGCTGTTTTTT.

The V call is TRBV7-6, the J call TRBJ2-3; D might be TRBD2 (5 bases). CDR3 size: 15 residues. Germline assignment: CDR1 SGHVS and CDR2 FNYEAQ. Trimming removed 5 bases at V and 4 bases at J, with 16 bases between. Here the CDR3 reads CASSPESSGADTQYF. The CDR3 DNA sequence: TGTGCCAGCAGCCCGGAGAGCTCCGGGGCAGATACGCAGTATTTT.

This clonotype has a count of ten or more. V usage is TRBV5-5 and J usage is TRBJ2-7; 7 nucleotides agree with TRBD2. This CDR3 spans 14 amino acids. V shed 2 bases, J shed 3 bases, and the junction held 5 bases outside the gene matches. CDR1 SGHKS and CDR2 YYEKEE come from the germline V gene (reference sequence). The CDR3 spells CASSLMGGSYEQYF. DNA for the CDR3: TGTGCCAGCAGCTTAATGGGCGGGAGCTACGAGCAGTACTTC.

The CDR3 region is CASSQASGLASEQFF. CDR3 coding DNA: TGTGCCAGCAGCCAAGCGTCGGGACTAGCGAGTGAGCAGTTCTTC. The chain joins TRBV14 to TRBJ2-1; 10 bases map to TRBD2. CDR3 length equals 15 residues. V lost 1 base, J lost 9 bases, and 6 bases stayed unmatched. Germline V gene sequence: CDR1 SGHDN, CDR2 FVKESK.

This clonotype was found a few times. The rearrangement joins TRBV5-1 to TRBJ2-1; 9 bases are a match to TRBD1. Germline V gene lookup returns CDR1 SGHRS and CDR2 YFSETQ. Trimming took 4 bases from V and 2 from J; bases not matched to a gene: 10. The CDR3 has 17 residues. The CDR3 nucleotides are TGCGCCAGCAGCCCAGGGATGGACAGGGGAGCCTACAATGAGCAGTTCTTC. Protein sequence: CASSPGMDRGAYNEQFF.

This clonotype was picked up many times. The V gene is TRBV9, the J gene TRBJ2-3, with D possibly called TRBD1 or TRBD2 (5 bases each). In germline, CDR1 is SGDLS, CDR2 YYNGEE. The V gene lost 1 base and the J gene lost 2 bases, with 11 bases spanning the gap. This CDR3 has 15 residues. DNA of the CDR3: TGTGCCAGCAGCGTACGGGACGGCTTCACAGATACGCAGTATTTT. Translated, it gives CASSVRDGFTDTQYF. Full variable domain (rest looked up from reference TRBV9 and TRBJ2-3): DSGVTQTPKHLITATGQRVTLRCSPRSGDLSVYWYQQSLDQGLQFLIQYYNGEERAKGNILERFSAQQFPDLHSELNLSSLELGDSALYFCASSVRDGFTDTQYFGPGTRLTVL.

V and J are TRBV28 and TRBJ2-2; 15 positions match TRBD2. The junction had 9 bases not matched to a gene; V was cut back by 6 bases and J by 4 bases. The length of the CDR3 is 18 residues. Germline CDR1 reads MDHEN; CDR2 reads SYDVKM. Here the CDR3 DNA reads TGTGCCAGCAGCCATGGACTAGCGGGGGGGCCGGGCACCGGGGAGCTGTTTTTT. Its protein is CASSHGLAGGPGTGELFF.